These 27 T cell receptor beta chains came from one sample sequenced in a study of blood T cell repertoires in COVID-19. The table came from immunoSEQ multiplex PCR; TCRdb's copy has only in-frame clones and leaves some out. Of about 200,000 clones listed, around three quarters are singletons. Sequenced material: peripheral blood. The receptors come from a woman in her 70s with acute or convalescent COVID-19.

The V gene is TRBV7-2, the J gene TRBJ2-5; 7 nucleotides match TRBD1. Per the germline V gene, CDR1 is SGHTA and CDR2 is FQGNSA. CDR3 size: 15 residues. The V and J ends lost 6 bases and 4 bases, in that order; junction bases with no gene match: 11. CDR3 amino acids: CASSSRTGSAETQYF. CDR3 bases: TGTGCCAGCAGTTCCCGGACAGGTAGTGCAGAGACCCAGTACTTC.

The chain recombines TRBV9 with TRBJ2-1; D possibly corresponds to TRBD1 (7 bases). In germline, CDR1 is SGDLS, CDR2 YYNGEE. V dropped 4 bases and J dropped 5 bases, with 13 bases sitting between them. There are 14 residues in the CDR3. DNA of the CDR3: TGTGCCAGCAGCCCCCCAGGGGGGAACAATGAGCAGTTCTTC. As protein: CASSPPGGNNEQFF.

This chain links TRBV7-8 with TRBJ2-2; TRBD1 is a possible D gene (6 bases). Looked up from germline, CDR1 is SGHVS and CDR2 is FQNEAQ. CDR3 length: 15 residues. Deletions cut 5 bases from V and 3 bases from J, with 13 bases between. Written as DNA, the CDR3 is TGTGCCAGCAGCCTCCTGACAGGTGACACCGGGGAGCTGTTTTTT. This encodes CASSLLTGDTGELFF.

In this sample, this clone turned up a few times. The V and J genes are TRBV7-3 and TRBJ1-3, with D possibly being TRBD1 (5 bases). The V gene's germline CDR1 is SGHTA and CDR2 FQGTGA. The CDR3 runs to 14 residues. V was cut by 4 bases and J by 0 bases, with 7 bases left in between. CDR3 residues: CASSSGVSGNTIYF. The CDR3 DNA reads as TGTGCCAGCAGCTCGGGGGTCTCTGGAAACACCATATATTTT.

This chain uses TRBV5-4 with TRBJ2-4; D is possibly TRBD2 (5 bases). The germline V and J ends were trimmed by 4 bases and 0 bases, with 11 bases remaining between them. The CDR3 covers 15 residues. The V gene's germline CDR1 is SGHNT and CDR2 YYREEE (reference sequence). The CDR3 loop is CASSPGISAKNIQYF. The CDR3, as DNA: TGTGCCAGCAGCCCCGGGATATCAGCCAAAAACATTCAGTACTTC.

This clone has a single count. The CDR3 sequence: CAISEGRRGTDTQYF. CDR3 DNA: TGTGCCATCAGTGAGGGGAGGCGGGGCACAGATACGCAGTATTTT. The chain is built from TRBV10-3 and TRBJ2-3, with D perhaps TRBD2 (6 bases). CDR1 ENHRY and CDR2 SYGVKD come from the germline V gene. V gave up 2 bases and J gave up 1 base, with 10 bases separating them. The CDR3 contains 15 residues.

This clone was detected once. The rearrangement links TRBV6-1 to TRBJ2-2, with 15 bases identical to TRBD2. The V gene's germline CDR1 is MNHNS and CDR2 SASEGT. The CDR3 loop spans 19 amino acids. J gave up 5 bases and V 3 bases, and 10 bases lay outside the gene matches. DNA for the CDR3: TGTGCCAGCAGTGATGGACTAGCGGGAGGGCGGCCTAGGACCGGGGAGCTGTTTTTT. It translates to CASSDGLAGGRPRTGELFF.

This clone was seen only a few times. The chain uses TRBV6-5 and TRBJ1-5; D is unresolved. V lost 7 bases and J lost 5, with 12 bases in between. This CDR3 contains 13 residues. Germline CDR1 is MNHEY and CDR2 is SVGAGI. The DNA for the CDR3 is TGTGCCAGCACCGACACTTTTTATCAGCCCCAGCATTTT. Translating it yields CASTDTFYQPQHF.

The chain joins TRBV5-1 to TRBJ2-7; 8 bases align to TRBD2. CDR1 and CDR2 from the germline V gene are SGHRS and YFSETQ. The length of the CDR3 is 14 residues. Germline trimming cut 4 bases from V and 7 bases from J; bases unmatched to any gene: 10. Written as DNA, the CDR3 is TGCGCCAGCAGCCCGGGGGTCGGCGGGAGGGAGCAGTACTTC. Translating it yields CASSPGVGGREQYF.

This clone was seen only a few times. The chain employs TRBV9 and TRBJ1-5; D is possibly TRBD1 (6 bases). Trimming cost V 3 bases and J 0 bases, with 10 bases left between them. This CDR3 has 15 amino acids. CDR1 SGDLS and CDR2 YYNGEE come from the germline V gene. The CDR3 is CASSAGTHSNQPQHF. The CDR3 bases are TGTGCCAGCAGCGCCGGGACACATAGCAATCAGCCCCAGCATTTT. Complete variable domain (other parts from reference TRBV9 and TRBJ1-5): DSGVTQTPKHLITATGQRVTLRCSPRSGDLSVYWYQQSLDQGLQFLIQYYNGEERAKGNILERFSAQQFPDLHSELNLSSLELGDSALYFCASSAGTHSNQPQHFGDGTRLSIL.

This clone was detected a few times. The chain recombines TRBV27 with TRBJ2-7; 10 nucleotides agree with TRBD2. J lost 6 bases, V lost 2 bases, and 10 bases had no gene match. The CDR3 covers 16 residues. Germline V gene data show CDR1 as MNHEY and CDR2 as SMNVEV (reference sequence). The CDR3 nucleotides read TGTGCCAGCAGTTTAAATCTAGCGGGAGATCCCCTCGAGCAGTACTTC. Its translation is CASSLNLAGDPLEQYF.

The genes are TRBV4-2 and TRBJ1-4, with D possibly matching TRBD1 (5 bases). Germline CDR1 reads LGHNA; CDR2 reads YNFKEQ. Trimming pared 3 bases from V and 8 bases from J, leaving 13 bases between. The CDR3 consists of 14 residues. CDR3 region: CASSHVQVLEKLFF. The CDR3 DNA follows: TGTGCCAGCAGCCACGTACAGGTCTTGGAAAAACTGTTTTTT.

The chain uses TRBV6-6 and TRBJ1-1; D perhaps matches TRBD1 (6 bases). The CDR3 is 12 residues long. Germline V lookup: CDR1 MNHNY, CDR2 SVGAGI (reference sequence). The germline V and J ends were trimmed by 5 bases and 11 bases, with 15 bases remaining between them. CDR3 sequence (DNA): TGTGCCAGCAGTCGACAGGTCCCTTACGCTTTCTTT. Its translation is CASSRQVPYAFF.

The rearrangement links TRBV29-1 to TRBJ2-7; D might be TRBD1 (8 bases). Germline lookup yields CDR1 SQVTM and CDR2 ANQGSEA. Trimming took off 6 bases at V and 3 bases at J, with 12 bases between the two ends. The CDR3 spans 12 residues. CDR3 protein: CSVGGTGYEQYF. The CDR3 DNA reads TGCAGCGTGGGGGGGACAGGCTACGAGCAGTACTTC.

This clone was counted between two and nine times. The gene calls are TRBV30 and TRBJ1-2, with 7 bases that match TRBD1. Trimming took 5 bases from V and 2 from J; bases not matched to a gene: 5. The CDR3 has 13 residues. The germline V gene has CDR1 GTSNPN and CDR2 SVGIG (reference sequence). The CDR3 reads CAWQEGANYGYTF. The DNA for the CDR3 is TGTGCCTGGCAAGAGGGGGCGAACTATGGCTACACCTTC.

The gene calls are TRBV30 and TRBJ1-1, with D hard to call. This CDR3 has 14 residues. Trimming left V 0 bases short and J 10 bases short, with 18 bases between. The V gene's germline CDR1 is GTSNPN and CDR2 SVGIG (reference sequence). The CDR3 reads CAWSVLRRQTGAFF. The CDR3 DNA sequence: TGTGCCTGGAGTGTACTAAGGCGTCAAACCGGAGCTTTCTTT. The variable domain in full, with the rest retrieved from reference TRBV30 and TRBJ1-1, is SQTIHQWPATLVQPVGSPLSLECTVEGTSNPNLYWYRQAAGRGLQLLFYSVGIGQISSEVPQNLSASRPQDRQFILSSKKLLLSDSGFYLCAWSVLRRQTGAFFGQGTRLTVV.

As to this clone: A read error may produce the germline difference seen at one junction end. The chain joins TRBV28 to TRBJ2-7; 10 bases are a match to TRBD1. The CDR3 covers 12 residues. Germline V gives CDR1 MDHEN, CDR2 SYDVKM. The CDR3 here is CASSIPGQGPSF. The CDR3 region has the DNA TGTGCCAGCAGTATCCCGGGACAGGGGCCCTCCTTC.

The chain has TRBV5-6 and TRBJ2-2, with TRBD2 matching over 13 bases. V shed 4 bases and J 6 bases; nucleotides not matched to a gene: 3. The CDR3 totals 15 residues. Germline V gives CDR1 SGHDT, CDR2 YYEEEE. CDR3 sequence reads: CASSLGLAGSGELFF. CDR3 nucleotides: TGTGCCAGCAGCCTGGGACTAGCGGGATCCGGGGAGCTGTTTTTT.

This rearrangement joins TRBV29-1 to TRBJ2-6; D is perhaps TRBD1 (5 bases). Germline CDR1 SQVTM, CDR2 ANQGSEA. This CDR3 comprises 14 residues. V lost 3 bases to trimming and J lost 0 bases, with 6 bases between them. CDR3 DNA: TGCAGCGTTGAGACAGCCTCTGGGGCCAACGTCCTGACTTTC. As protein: CSVETASGANVLTF.

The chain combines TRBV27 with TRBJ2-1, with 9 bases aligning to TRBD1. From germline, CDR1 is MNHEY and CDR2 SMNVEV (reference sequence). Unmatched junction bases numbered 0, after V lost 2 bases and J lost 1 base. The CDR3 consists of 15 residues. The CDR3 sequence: CASSLGQGSYNEQFF. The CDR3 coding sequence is TGTGCCAGCAGTTTAGGACAGGGGTCCTACAATGAGCAGTTCTTC.

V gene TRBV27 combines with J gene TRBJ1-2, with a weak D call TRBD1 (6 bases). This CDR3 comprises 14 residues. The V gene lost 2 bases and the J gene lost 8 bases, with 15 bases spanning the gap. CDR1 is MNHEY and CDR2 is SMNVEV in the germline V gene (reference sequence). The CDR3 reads CASSLKQGAGGYTF. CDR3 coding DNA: TGTGCCAGCAGTTTAAAACAGGGAGCGGGAGGCTACACCTTC.

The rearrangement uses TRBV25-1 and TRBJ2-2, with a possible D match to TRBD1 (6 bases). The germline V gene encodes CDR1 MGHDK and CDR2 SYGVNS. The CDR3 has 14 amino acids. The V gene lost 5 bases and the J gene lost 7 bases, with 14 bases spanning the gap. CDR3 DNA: TGTGCCAGCAGTAGGGGGTGGAAGAGCGGGGAGCTGTTTTTT. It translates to CASSRGWKSGELFF.

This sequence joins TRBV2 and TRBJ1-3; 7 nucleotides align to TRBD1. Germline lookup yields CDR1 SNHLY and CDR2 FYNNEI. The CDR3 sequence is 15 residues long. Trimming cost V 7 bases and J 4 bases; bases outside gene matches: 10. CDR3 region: CASTRPRDRGNTIYF. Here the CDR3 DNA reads TGTGCCAGCACCCGACCCCGGGACAGAGGAAACACCATATATTTT.

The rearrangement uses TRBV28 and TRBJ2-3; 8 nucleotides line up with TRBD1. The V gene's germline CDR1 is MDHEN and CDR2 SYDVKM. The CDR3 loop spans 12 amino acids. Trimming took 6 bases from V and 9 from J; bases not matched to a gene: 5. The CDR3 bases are TGTGCCAGCAGCTTACAGGGGGAGACGCAGTATTTT. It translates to CASSLQGETQYF.

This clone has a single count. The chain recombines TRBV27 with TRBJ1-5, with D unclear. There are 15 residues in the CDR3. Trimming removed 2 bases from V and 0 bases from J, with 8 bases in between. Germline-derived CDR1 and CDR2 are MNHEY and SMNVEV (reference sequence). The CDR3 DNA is TGTGCCAGCAGTTTAAAACCCTATAGCAATCAGCCCCAGCATTTT. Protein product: CASSLKPYSNQPQHF.

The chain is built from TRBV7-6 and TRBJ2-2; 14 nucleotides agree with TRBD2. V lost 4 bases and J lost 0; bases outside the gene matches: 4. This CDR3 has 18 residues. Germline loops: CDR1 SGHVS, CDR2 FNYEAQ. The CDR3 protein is CASSSTSGRAANTGELFF. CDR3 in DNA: TGTGCCAGCAGCTCGACTAGCGGGAGGGCTGCGAACACCGGGGAGCTGTTTTTT.

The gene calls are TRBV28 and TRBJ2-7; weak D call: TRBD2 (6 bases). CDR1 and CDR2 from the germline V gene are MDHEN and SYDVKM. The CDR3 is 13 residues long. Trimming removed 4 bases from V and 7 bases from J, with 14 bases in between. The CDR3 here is CASSSPRAGEQYF. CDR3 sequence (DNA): TGTGCCAGCAGTTCCCCCAGGGCGGGAGAGCAGTACTTC.